This T cell receptor beta chain was sequenced for a study of shared clonotypes between healthy human individuals. General study points: Though the depth was large, rarefaction showed that sorted-subset sequencing was incomplete.

Every subset had its genomic DNA shared out evenly among several immunoSEQ plates. The assay was immunoSEQ multiplex PCR, and TCRdb's table has in-frame clones only and misses some. Found here are roughly 2 million clones, nearly 97% of them singletons; the top ten hold more than 0.1%. The CDR3 loop spans 13 amino acids. The V and J ends lost 0 bases and 10 bases respectively, with 11 bases between them. Germline V gene data show CDR1 as SGHDT and CDR2 as YYEEEE. Turning to this clone: Antigen: not known.

V gene TRBV5-6 combines with J gene TRBJ2-1; possible D gene TRBD2, 7 bases. The TCR comes from a man aged 18 to 35 in good health. The sequencing input was naive CD4+ T cells sorted from blood. Subset here: CD45RA+ positively selected. In DNA, the CDR3 is TGTGCCAGCAGCTTGGAATGGGGGGGCGAGCAGTTCTTC. Protein sequence: CASSLEWGGEQFF.